This entry lists 10 T cell receptor beta chains sequenced from one sample in a study of shared clonotypes between healthy human individuals. Here immunoSEQ multiplex PCR was the method, and the copy in TCRdb shows in-frame clones only, minus some. The table has fewer than 2.5 million clones, 93% seen once. Sequencing was performed on naive CD4+ T cells from PBMCs. Subset: CD45RA+ positively selected. The receptor source for this set is a man aged 18 to 29 in good health. Some clones in this sample may be carry-over from other donors' samples.

The chain couples TRBV28 to TRBJ2-7; 9 bases are shared with TRBD1. This CDR3 spans 15 amino acids. Per the germline V gene, CDR1 is MDHEN and CDR2 is SYDVKM. J lost 3 bases, V lost 5 bases, and 8 bases had no gene match. CDR3 DNA sequence: TGTGCCAGCAGTCGAAAGGGACAGGGCATCTACGAGCAGTACTTC. Translating gives CASSRKGQGIYEQYF.

This clone has just one count. The rearrangement links TRBV7-3 to TRBJ2-2, with D perhaps TRBD2 (6 bases). The CDR3 is made up of 15 amino acids. The germline gives CDR1 SGHTA, CDR2 FQGTGA. Trimming stripped 4 bases from V and 8 bases from J, with 17 bases between. CDR3: CASSSSSGDRGELFF. Here the CDR3 DNA reads TGTGCCAGCAGCTCAAGTAGCGGCGACCGTGGGGAGCTGTTTTTT.

This rearrangement joins TRBV7-3 to TRBJ1-1, with D unclear. The CDR3 loop spans 14 amino acids. Germline V lookup: CDR1 SGHTA, CDR2 FQGTGA. Trimming took off 5 bases at V and 4 bases at J, with 14 bases between the two ends. The CDR3 DNA reads TGTGCCAGCAGCCTCCTCGAGTCGTCCACTGAAGCTTTCTTT. It is translated as CASSLLESSTEAFF.

The DNA for the CDR3 is TGTGCCAGCAGCTTATCCCCCGCACCCTCCTACGAGCAGTACTTC. Its translation: CASSLSPAPSYEQYF. The chain has TRBV11-2 and TRBJ2-7; D not certain. Trimming removed 2 bases at V and 0 bases at J, with 11 bases between. Germline V gene sequence: CDR1 SGHAT, CDR2 FQNNGV. The CDR3 is 15 amino acids.

The chain joins TRBV27 to TRBJ2-2; TRBD2 agrees at 13 bases. The CDR3 extends over 17 amino acids. Germline V CDR1 and CDR2: MNHEY, SMNVEV (reference sequence). Unmatched junction bases numbered 7, after V lost 3 bases and J lost 6 bases. The CDR3 here is CASSLGLAGFIAGELFF. CDR3 DNA sequence: TGTGCCAGCAGTTTGGGACTAGCGGGATTTATCGCCGGGGAGCTGTTTTTT.

This chain uses TRBV15 with TRBJ1-4, with 8 bases fitting TRBD1. Germline lookup yields CDR1 LNHNV and CDR2 YYDKDF (reference sequence). The CDR3 has 18 residues. The J segment lost 2 bases and the V segment lost 2 bases, leaving 10 bases of the junction unmatched. This CDR3 reads CATSRRMSRGPTNEKLFF. In DNA form, the CDR3 reads TGTGCCACCAGCAGAAGGATGTCCAGGGGGCCTACTAATGAAAAACTGTTTTTT.

The J gene is TRBJ2-3, the V gene TRBV19, with 10 bases matching TRBD1. With 5 bases clipped from V and 3 bases from J, the junction kept 5 bases outside the gene matches. This CDR3 region has 15 residues. Per germline, CDR1 LNHDA and CDR2 SQIVND (reference sequence). The CDR3 loop is CASSPPGQGTDTQYF. The CDR3 DNA follows: TGTGCCAGTAGTCCCCCGGGACAGGGGACAGATACGCAGTATTTT.

This sequence joins TRBV6-5 and TRBJ1-1; D might be TRBD1 (5 bases). V was pared by 6 bases and J by 1 base, with 12 bases between. The CDR3 extends over 14 amino acids. CDR1 and CDR2 from the germline V gene are MNHEY and SVGAGI. CDR3 amino acids: CASSSGGENTEAFF. In DNA, the CDR3 is TGTGCCAGCAGCTCTGGGGGGGAGAACACTGAAGCTTTCTTT.

Regarding this clone: The same CDR3 also results from other DNA sequences found in this sample. J is TRBJ2-2 and V is TRBV28, with D hard to call. The CDR3 length is 13 residues. Trimming took 5 bases from V and 3 from J, leaving 7 bases between them. Germline CDR1 and CDR2: MDHEN and SYDVKM. CDR3 nucleotides: TGTGCCAGCAGTCTCCTTGACACCGGGGAGCTGTTTTTT. It yields the protein CASSLLDTGELFF.

The chain joins TRBV7-2 to TRBJ1-4, with D tentatively TRBD1 (6 bases). This CDR3 region has 16 residues. The V and J ends lost 1 base and 3 bases respectively, with 12 bases between them. The germline CDR1 and CDR2 sequences are SGHTA and FQGNSA. The CDR3 protein is CASSLGVTGPNEKLFF. The CDR3 DNA sequence: TGTGCCAGCAGCTTAGGAGTGACAGGCCCTAATGAAAAACTGTTTTTT.